This T cell receptor beta chain was found in a study of shared T cell receptors in the human thymus. CDR1 is ENHRY and CDR2 is SYGVKD in the germline V gene. Trimming took 0 bases from V and 1 from J, leaving 13 bases between them. The CDR3 spans 16 residues. Using immunoSEQ multiplex PCR, the repertoire was profiled, and TCRdb retains in-frame clones only, with some absent. The sample holds fewer than 700,000 clones, approximately 88% seen once. The sample was also reused in another study, on human thymus T cells. From that report: Infants served as donors; they were healthy and Finnish and were having corrective surgery for congenital heart defects. Resections removed during corrective heart surgery provided the thymus tissue used. V and J genes seemed to be used with bias in thymic and blood repertoires.

This TCR came from a boy in the first two years of life with a congenital heart defect. This chain connects TRBV10-3 to TRBJ2-7; a possible D gene is TRBD1 (6 bases). Source material: thymocytes. CDR3 in amino acids: CAISESLGQYSYEQYF. The DNA for the CDR3 is TGTGCCATCAGTGAGTCTTTGGGACAATATTCCTACGAGCAGTACTTC.